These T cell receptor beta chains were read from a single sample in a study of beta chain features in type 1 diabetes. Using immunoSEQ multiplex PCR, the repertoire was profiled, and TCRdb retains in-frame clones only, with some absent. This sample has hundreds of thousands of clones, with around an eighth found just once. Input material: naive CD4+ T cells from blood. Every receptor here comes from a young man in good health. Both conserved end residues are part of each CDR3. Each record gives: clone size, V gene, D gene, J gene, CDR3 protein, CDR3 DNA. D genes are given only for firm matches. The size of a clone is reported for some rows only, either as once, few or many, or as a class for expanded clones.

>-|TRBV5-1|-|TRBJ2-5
CASSAAGAETQYF
TGCGCCAGCAGCGCCGCGGGTGCAGAGACCCAGTACTTC
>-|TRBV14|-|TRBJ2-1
CASSPPGEQFF
TGTGCCAGCAGCCCTCCGGGAGAGCAGTTCTTC
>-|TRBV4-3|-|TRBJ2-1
CASSQDLAGGRNEQFF
TGCGCCAGCAGCCAAGATCTTGCAGGGGGGCGCAATGAGCAGTTCTTC
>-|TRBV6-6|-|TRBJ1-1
CASSYPGQNTEAFF
TGTGCCAGCAGTTACCCGGGACAGAACACTGAAGCTTTCTTT
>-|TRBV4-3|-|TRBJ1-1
CASSRGSIGTEAFF
TGCGCCAGCAGCCGTGGCTCGATTGGCACTGAAGCTTTCTTT
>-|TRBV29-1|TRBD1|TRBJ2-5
CSALRTGGWETQYF
TGCAGCGCCCTCAGGACAGGGGGTTGGGAGACCCAGTACTTC
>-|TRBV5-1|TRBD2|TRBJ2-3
CASSLEGASGSTDTQYF
TGCGCCAGCAGCTTGGAAGGGGCTAGCGGCAGCACAGATACGCAGTATTTT
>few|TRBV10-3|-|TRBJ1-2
CAISEGRVTNYGYTF
TGTGCCATCAGTGAGGGCAGGGTGACTAACTATGGCTACACCTTC
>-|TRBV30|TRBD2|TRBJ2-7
CGGAGGASYEQYF
TGTGGGGGCGCGGGGGGGGCGTCCTACGAGCAGTACTTC
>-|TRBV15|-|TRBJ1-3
CATSSGLHGRNTIYF
TGTGCCACCAGCAGTGGCTTACATGGGAGGAACACCATATATTTT
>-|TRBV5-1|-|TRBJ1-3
CASSPSQDGNTIYF
TGCGCCAGCAGCCCGTCGCAGGATGGAAACACCATATATTTT
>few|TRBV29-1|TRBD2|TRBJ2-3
CSGQSGGTDTQYF
TGCAGCGGGCAGAGCGGGGGGACAGATACGCAGTATTTT
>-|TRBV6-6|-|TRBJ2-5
CASKRAGLETQYF
TGTGCCAGCAAGAGGGCGGGGCTGGAGACCCAGTACTTC
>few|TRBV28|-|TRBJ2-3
CASSSPGAGTDTQYF
TGTGCCAGCAGTTCCCCAGGGGCTGGCACAGATACGCAGTATTTT
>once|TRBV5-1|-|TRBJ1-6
CASSLGGQVEKPLHF
TGCGCCAGCAGCTTGGGAGGACAAGTTGAGAAACCCCTCCACTTT
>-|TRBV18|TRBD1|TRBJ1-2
CASSPFDDRVNGYTF
TGTGCCAGCTCACCGTTCGATGACAGGGTTAACGGCTACACCTTC
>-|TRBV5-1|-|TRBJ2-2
CASSLATSTGELFF
TGCGCCAGCAGCTTGGCCACTTCAACCGGGGAGCTGTTTTTT
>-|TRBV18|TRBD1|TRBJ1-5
CASSTAGGYQPQHF
TGTGCCAGCTCCACAGCAGGGGGTTATCAGCCCCAGCATTTT
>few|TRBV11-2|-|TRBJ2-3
CASSFGDLADTQYF
TGTGCCAGCAGCTTTGGAGACCTCGCAGATACGCAGTATTTT
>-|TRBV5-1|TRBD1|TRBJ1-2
CASSLGQANYGYTF
TGCGCCAGCAGCCTGGGACAGGCAAACTATGGCTACACCTTC
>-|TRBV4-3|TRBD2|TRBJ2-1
CASSQEVLAVNDNEQFF
TGCGCCAGCAGCCAAGAGGTACTAGCGGTAAACGACAATGAGCAGTTCTTC
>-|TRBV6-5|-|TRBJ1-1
CASTRGGTEAFF
TGTGCCAGCACCCGAGGTGGCACTGAAGCTTTCTTT
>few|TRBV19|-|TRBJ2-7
CASSMDSYEQYF
TGTGCCAGTAGTATGGACAGCTACGAGCAGTACTTC
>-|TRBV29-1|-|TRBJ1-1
CSVDVGLGGAFF
TGCAGCGTTGATGTAGGGCTGGGAGGAGCTTTCTTT
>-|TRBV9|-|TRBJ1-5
CASSTTGQNQPQHF
TGTGCCAGCAGCACAACGGGACAAAATCAGCCCCAGCATTTT
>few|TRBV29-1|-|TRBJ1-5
CSYTGGGNQPQHF
TGCAGTTATACTGGAGGGGGCAATCAGCCCCAGCATTTT
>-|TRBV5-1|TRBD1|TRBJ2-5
CASAGDRGIGAQYF
TGCGCCAGCGCCGGGGACAGGGGGATTGGGGCCCAGTACTTC
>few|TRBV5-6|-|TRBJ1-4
CASSLADPGMNEKLFF
TGTGCCAGCAGCTTGGCGGACCCGGGAATGAATGAAAAACTGTTTTTT
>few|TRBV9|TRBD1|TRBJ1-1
CATAQGMNTEAFF
TGTGCCACCGCACAGGGGATGAACACTGAAGCTTTCTTT
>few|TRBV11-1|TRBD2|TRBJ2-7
CASSLTSGIHEQYF
TGTGCCAGCAGCCTGACTAGCGGGATCCACGAGCAGTACTTC
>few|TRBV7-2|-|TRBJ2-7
CASSLGDRSYEQYF
TGTGCCAGCAGCTTAGGTGACAGGTCCTACGAGCAGTACTTC
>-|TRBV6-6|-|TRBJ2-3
CASSYQFETDTQYF
TGTGCCAGCAGTTACCAATTTGAGACAGATACGCAGTATTTT
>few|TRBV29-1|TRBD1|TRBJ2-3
CSGGLTGLAPDTQYF
TGCAGCGGCGGACTGACAGGGTTAGCCCCAGATACGCAGTATTTT
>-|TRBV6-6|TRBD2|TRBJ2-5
CASRAGTGETQYF
TGTGCCAGCCGAGCGGGGACCGGGGAGACCCAGTACTTC
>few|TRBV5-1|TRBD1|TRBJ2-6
CASSLRGLGSGANVLTF
TGCGCCAGCAGCTTGAGGGGGCTCGGGTCTGGGGCCAACGTCCTGACTTTC
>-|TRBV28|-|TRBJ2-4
CASSITGGLRNIQYF
TGTGCCAGCAGTATTACCGGGGGACTGAGAAACATTCAGTACTTC
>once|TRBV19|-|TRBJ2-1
CASSIRGYNEQFF
TGTGCCAGTAGTATTAGAGGCTACAATGAGCAGTTCTTC
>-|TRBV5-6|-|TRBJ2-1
CASSLVYSAFYNEQFF
TGTGCCAGCAGCTTGGTTTACTCAGCGTTCTACAATGAGCAGTTCTTC
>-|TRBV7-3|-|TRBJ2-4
CASSLRLDTEVNIQYF
TGTGCCAGCAGCTTAAGATTGGACACAGAGGTAAACATTCAGTACTTC
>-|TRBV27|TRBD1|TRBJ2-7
CASSYRDRGLEQYF
TGTGCCAGCAGTTACCGGGACAGGGGGCTTGAGCAGTACTTC
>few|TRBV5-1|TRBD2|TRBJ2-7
CASSTPGLAGYEQYF
TGCGCCAGCAGCACGCCCGGACTAGCGGGCTACGAGCAGTACTTC
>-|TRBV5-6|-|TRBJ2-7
CASSLVQATYEQYF
TGTGCCAGCAGCTTGGTACAGGCAACCTACGAGCAGTACTTC
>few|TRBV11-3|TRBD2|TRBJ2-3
CASSIGLAESTDTQYF
TGTGCCAGCAGCATCGGACTAGCGGAAAGCACAGATACGCAGTATTTT
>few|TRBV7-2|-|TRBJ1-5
CASSLGRGSNQPQHF
TGTGCCAGCAGCTTAGGGCGGGGCAGCAATCAGCCCCAGCATTTT
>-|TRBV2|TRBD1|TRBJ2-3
CARSPGQSTDTQYF
TGTGCCAGATCCCCGGGACAGAGCACAGATACGCAGTATTTT
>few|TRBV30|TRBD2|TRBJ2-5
CAGDSGGRTQYF
TGTGCCGGGGATAGCGGGGGGCGAACCCAGTACTTC
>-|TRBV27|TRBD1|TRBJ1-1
CASSLGGTVNTEAFF
TGTGCCAGCAGTTTAGGTGGGACAGTGAACACTGAAGCTTTCTTT
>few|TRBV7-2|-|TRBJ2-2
CASSSAGTPPSGELFF
TGTGCCAGCAGCTCCGCCGGGACTCCACCATCCGGGGAGCTGTTTTTT
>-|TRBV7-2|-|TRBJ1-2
CASSLTRQVWGYTF
TGTGCCAGCAGCCTTACGAGACAGGTCTGGGGCTACACCTTC
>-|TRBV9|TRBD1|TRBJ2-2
CASKQGAGLVTGELFF
TGTGCCAGCAAACAGGGGGCCGGTCTAGTCACCGGGGAGCTGTTTTTT
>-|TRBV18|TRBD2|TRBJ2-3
CASSPQLAGASDTQYF
TGTGCCAGCTCACCACAGCTAGCGGGGGCGTCAGATACGCAGTATTTT
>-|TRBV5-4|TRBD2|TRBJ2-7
CASSGGLAGGIRPHYEQYF
TGTGCCAGCAGCGGGGGACTAGCGGGAGGCATAAGGCCTCACTACGAGCAGTACTTC
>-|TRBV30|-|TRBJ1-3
CAWTSSLGNTIYF
TGTGCCTGGACTAGCTCTCTTGGAAACACCATATATTTT
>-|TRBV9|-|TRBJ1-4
CASSVATDEKLFF
TGTGCCAGCAGCGTAGCCACAGATGAAAAACTGTTTTTT